The 7 T cell receptor beta chains in this list originate from one sample, sequenced in a study of T cells in Graves' hyperthyroidism and ophthalmopathy. It was RNA transcripts that yielded the amplified TCR beta CDR3 regions. Carried out on the TCR CDR3, a first-round RT-PCR used the HTBI primer set. TCRdb reanalysed the multiplex PCR reads using MiXCR and keeps one entry per CDR3 protein. The sample lists around 400,000 distinct CDR3 sequences, around 14% occurring once. The sample taken for sequencing was blood. The receptors originated from a woman aged 18-29 years with Graves' hyperthyroidism.

The chain employs TRBV28 and TRBJ1-5; D is undetermined. CDR1 MDHEN and CDR2 SYDVKM come from the germline V gene. V was clipped by 10 bases and J by 5 bases, with 12 bases between them. The CDR3 has 12 amino acids. CDR3 in DNA: TGTGCCACCACGGAGGTGGATCAGCCCCAGCATTTT. This translates into CATTEVDQPQHF.

This clonotype appeared many times. The genes are TRBV7-9 and TRBJ2-3; maybe TRBD1 (5 bases). The V gene lost 5 bases and the J gene lost 3 bases, with 15 bases spanning the gap. The CDR3 consists of 15 residues. Germline CDR1 and CDR2: SEHNR and FQNEAQ (reference sequence). The CDR3 nucleotides are TGTGCCAGCAGCCTCGCGACCCAGGGTACAGATACGCAGTATTTT. This codes for CASSLATQGTDTQYF.

In its sample, this clonotype was seen many times. The chain couples TRBV7-2 to TRBJ2-7; 11 positions match TRBD2. Germline V gene sequence: CDR1 SGHTA, CDR2 FQGNSA. V was clipped by 1 base and J by 5 bases; unmatched bases: 7. The CDR3 has 16 residues. The DNA of the CDR3 is TGTGCCAGCAGCTTAGGTGGGACTAGCGGCTTGAACGAGCAGTACTTC. Its protein is CASSLGGTSGLNEQYF.

This clonotype was seen repeatedly, ten times or more. This chain uses TRBV4-3 with TRBJ1-5, with unresolved D. V dropped 5 bases and J dropped 3 bases, with 8 bases sitting between them. Germline assignment: CDR1 LGHNA and CDR2 YSLEER. The CDR3 is 13 amino acids. As DNA, the CDR3 is TGCGCCAGCAGCTTAGAACCCAATCAGCCCCAGCATTTT. This encodes CASSLEPNQPQHF.

This clonotype showed up many times. The chain is built from TRBV12-3 or TRBV12-4 and TRBJ2-5; D uncertain. The CDR3 loop spans 15 amino acids. V was pared by 3 bases and J by 2 bases, with 13 bases between. The CDR3 loop reads CASSLNEGTQETQYF. The DNA for the CDR3 is TGTGCCAGCAGTTTGAATGAAGGAACTCAAGAGACCCAGTACTTC.

In this sample, this clonotype turned up many times. The gene calls are TRBV28 and TRBJ2-5, with D unclear. This CDR3 has 12 residues. Germline V gene data show CDR1 as MDHEN and CDR2 as SYDVKM. Trimming removed 8 bases at V and 0 bases at J, with 7 bases between. This CDR3 is CASHNDQETQYF. The CDR3 nucleotides read TGTGCCAGCCATAACGACCAAGAGACCCAGTACTTC.

This clonotype was recorded many times. This chain connects TRBV28 to TRBJ2-1, with D possibly TRBD2 on 5 matching bases. Germline CDR1 and CDR2: MDHEN and SYDVKM. V was pared by 1 base and J by 13 bases, with 17 bases between. There are 14 residues in the CDR3. CDR3 DNA sequence: TGTGCCAGCAGTTTATTGTCCGGGGTGGAAACCCAGTTCTTC. Translated: CASSLLSGVETQFF.